This T cell receptor (beta chain) was recovered during a study of blood T cell repertoires in COVID-19. This CDR3 comprises 19 residues. TCRdb keeps only in-frame clones here, not all; method: immunoSEQ multiplex PCR. The table lists a few hundred thousand clones, 90% of them singletons. Sequences were obtained from PBMCs or T cells enriched from blood (not recorded which). The sequence derives from a man between 25 and 39 years old who had been exposed to COVID-19. The chain combines TRBV21-1 with TRBJ2-1; the table calls TRBD2, which could not be checked here. TRBV21-1 is an annotated pseudogene. The CDR3 nucleotides are TGTGCCAGCAGCAAAGGATTGGCCACCGGGACTCAATACTACAATGAGCAGTTCTTC. Translation gives CASSKGLATGTQYYNEQFF.